These T cell receptor beta chains were read from a single sample in a study of blood T cell repertoires in COVID-19. Sequencing used immunoSEQ multiplex PCR; TCRdb keeps in-frame clones, though not all of them. This sample has 190,000 or so clones, with less than 90% found just once. The sample consisted of PBMCs or T cells enriched from blood (not recorded which). These receptors were taken from a woman younger than 45 who had been exposed to COVID-19. Each CDR3 is given with its conserved first and last residue. D genes are given only for firm matches.

NA,TRBV20-1,TRBJ2-1,TGCAGTGCTAGCAGGGGCAATGAGCAGTTCTTC,CSASRGNEQFF
TRBD1,TRBV27,TRBJ1-2,TGTGCCAGCAGTTCCACAGGGGTCTATGGCTACACCTTC,CASSSTGVYGYTF
NA,TRBV7-3,TRBJ2-7,TGTGCCAGCAGCTTACAGCCAGGGTACGAGCAGTACTTC,CASSLQPGYEQYF
NA,TRBV10-3,TRBJ2-7,TGTGCCATCGGCCGGGAACCCTACGAGCAGTACTTC,CAIGREPYEQYF
NA,TRBV2,TRBJ2-1,TGTGCCAGCCAGACCGGGATTGGGGGGGAGCAGTTCTTC,CASQTGIGGEQFF
TRBD1,TRBV5-1,TRBJ2-5,TGCGCCAGCAGCTTGGGGACAGGGGATCGAGAGACCCAGTACTTC,CASSLGTGDRETQYF
TRBD1,TRBV7-8,TRBJ2-1,TGTGCCAGCACAACCGTAGGGACAGGGATATCCTACAATGAGCAGTTCTTC,CASTTVGTGISYNEQFF
NA,TRBV29-1,TRBJ1-2,TGCAGCGTTGAAGGCGGAGGGGGGGACTATGGCTACACCTTC,CSVEGGGGDYGYTF
TRBD1,TRBV24-1,TRBJ1-4,TGTGCCACCAGTGATCCCGGACAGGATAATGAAAAACTGTTTTTT,CATSDPGQDNEKLFF
NA,TRBV13,TRBJ2-3,TGTGCCAGCAGCAACGGGGACTTTTGGAAAGATACGCAGTATTTT,CASSNGDFWKDTQYF
TRBD2,TRBV6-1,TRBJ2-7,TGTGCCAGCAGTGTGTCGTTGGGGGGGAACACCTACGAGCAGTACTTC,CASSVSLGGNTYEQYF